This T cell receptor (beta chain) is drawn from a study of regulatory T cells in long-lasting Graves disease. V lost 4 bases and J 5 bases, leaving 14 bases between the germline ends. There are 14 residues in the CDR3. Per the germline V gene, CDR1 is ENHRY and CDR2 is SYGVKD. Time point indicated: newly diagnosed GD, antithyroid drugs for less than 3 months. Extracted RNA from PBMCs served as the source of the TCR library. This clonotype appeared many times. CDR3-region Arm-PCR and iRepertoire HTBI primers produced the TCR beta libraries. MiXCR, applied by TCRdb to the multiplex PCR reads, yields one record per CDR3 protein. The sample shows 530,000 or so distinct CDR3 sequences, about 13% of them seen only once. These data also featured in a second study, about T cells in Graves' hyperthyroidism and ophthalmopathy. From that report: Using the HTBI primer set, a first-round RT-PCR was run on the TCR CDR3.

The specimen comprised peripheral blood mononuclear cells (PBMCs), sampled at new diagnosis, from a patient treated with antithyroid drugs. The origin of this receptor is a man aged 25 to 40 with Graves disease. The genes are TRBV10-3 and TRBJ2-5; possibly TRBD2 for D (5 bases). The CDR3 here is CAISAERAEETQYF. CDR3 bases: TGTGCCATCAGTGCGGAACGAGCGGAGGAGACCCAGTACTTC.